This TCR beta chain came from a study of blood T cell repertoires in COVID-19. This clone has a handful of counts. This CDR3 has 18 amino acids. The V and J ends lost 3 bases and 3 bases, in that order; junction bases with no gene match: 10. Germline values: CDR1 SGHRS, CDR2 YFSETQ. Per the original data handling: Using reference gene primer amplification, nucleated cell counts were estimated. Clones were read by immunoSEQ multiplex PCR, and TCRdb kept only the in-frame ones, dropping some. From that table come the V and J calls and clone size; the DNA was used to work out D and trimming. Of more than 15,000 clones listed, about 89% are singletons.

The receptor's source is a human donor in a cohort sampled during active COVID-19. The specimen sequenced was peripheral blood. The chain links TRBV5-1 to TRBJ1-6; 9 nucleotides match TRBD1. CDR3 sequence reads: CASSWIPRTGDYNSPLHF. For the CDR3, the DNA is TGCGCCAGCAGCTGGATTCCTAGGACAGGGGACTATAATTCACCCCTCCACTTT.